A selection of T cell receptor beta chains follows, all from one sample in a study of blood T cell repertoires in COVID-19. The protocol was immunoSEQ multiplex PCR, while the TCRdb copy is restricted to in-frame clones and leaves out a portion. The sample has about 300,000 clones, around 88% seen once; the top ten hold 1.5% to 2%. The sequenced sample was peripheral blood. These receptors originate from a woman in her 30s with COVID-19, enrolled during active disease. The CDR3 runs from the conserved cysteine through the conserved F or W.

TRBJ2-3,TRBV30,CAWSEGQGLSDTQYF
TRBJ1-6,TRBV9,CASSVGGVGSPLHF
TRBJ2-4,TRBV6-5,CASSSQGAKNIQYF
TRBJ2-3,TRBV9,CASSVGSGVGGPTDTQYF
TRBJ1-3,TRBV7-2,CASSRDNTGNTIYF
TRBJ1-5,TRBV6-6,CASSLIQGASEPQHF
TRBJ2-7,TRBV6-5,CASSHNRDSPYEQYF
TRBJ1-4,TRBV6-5,CASQGTGLRELFF
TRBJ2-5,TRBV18,CASSPASRGGAEETQYF
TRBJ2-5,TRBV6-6,CASSYEGSQETQYF
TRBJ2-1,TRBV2,CASSDRSYNEQFF
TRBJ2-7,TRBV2,CASSRGYEQYF
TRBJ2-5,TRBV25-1,CASTLGGGQETQYF
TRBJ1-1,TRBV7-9,CASSTGQWNTEAFF
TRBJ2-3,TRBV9,CASSVAQGQTTDTQYF
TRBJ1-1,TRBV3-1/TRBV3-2,CASNWGAGTEAFF
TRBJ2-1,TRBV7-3,CASRGPGSSGGDNEQFF
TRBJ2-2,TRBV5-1,CASSLAGGNTGELFF
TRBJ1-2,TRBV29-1,CSVWTGAGYTF
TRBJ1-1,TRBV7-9,CASSPPGTADTEAFF
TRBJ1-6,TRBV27,CASSPGTGVSPLHF
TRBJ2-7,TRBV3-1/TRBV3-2,CASSQDPGGYEQYF
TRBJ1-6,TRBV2,CASSRDRGISPLHF
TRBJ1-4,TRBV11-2,CASSLARTATNEKLFF
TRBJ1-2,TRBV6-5,CATTSTGPTLGSYTF
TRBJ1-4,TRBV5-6,CASSLFRGEKLFF
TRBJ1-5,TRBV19,CASSLADGLDKPQHF
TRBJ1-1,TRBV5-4,CASSFGNTEAFF
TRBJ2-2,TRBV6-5,CASSTGTGATGELFF
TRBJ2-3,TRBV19,CASSTGLAGTDTQYF
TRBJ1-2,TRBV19,CASRPRVSNYGYTF
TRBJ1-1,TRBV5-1,CASSLGSGDTEAFF
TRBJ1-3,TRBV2,CASKLGAGIGNTIYF
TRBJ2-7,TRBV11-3,CASSSGEYEQYF
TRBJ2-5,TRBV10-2,CASSEDFEETQYF
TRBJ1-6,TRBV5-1,CASSLVQGSNSPLHF
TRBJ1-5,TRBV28,CASIGTRRPQHF
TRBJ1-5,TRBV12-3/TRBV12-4,CASSFQSNQPQHF
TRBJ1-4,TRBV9,CASSVSRGNSWKEKLFF
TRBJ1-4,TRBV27,CASSSDRVVGNEKLFF
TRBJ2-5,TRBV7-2,CASSPSSGGGGTQYF
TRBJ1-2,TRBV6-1,CASSDPRGLWDGYTF
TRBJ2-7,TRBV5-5,CASSLGQGASYEQYF
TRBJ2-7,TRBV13,CASSPGRAGTFYEQYF
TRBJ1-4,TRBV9,CASSGQSEKLFF